This T cell receptor (beta chain) was identified in a study of T-cell memory formation after mild COVID-19. Only a few counts were recorded for this clonotype. Its antigen is not identified. The ends lost 11 bases at V and 3 bases at J; junction bases unmatched: 11. The CDR3 length is 14 residues. In germline, CDR1 is PRHDT, CDR2 FYEKMQ (reference sequence). 5'RACE with constant-segment primers yielded barcoded, UMI-tagged TCR alpha and TCR beta cDNA libraries. MiXCR was run by TCRdb on the 5' RACE reads, yielding one entry per CDR3 protein. Of 550,000 to 700,000 distinct CDR3 sequences listed, under 20% are singletons. Study results and caveats: Some clones that responded turned up in pre-infection memory, which suggests that cross-reactive memory joined in. Contracting clones from day 15 to 85 showed balanced CD4/CD8; later expanders favored CD4+. CD4+ contracting clones lay mainly in CM and EM, CD8+ ones in EMRA.

This TCR was recovered from an adult woman who had mild COVID-19 (a few samples of this study predate the infection). Cell type and time point are not known. The specimen sequenced was PBMCs or a T cell subset sorted from them (not recorded which). This sequence joins TRBV13 and TRBJ2-3, with 7 bases matching TRBD2. In DNA, the CDR3 is TGTGCCGGGGGGGTGGCCGGAGTTACAGATACGCAGTATTTT. Its translation is CAGGVAGVTDTQYF. Combining the CDR3 with reference TRBV13 and TRBJ2-3 gives the whole variable domain AAGVIQSPRHLIKEKRETATLKCYPIPRHDTVYWYQQGPGQDPQFLISFYEKMQSDKGSIPDRFSAQQFSDYHSELNMSSLELGDSALYFCAGGVAGVTDTQYFGPGTRLTVL.